This is a list of T cell receptor beta chains from one sample in a study of blood T cell repertoires in COVID-19. Sequenced by immunoSEQ multiplex PCR; TCRdb stores in-frame clones only, minus some. This sample has around 340,000 clones, with approximately 86% found just once. The sequenced sample was peripheral blood. Receptors originate from a woman in her fifties or sixties with COVID-19, enrolled during active disease. The conserved cysteine and the conserved F or W are not part of the CDR3 here.

CDR3aa | j_gene | v_gene
ASSPGQVREPQH | TRBJ1-5 | TRBV18
ATADRAGEKLF | TRBJ1-4 | TRBV19
ASSLVTGRYEQY | TRBJ2-7 | TRBV7-2
ASRPTGNRQPQH | TRBJ1-5 | TRBV27
ASGTSGLQETQY | TRBJ2-5 | TRBV9
ASSPGRAGNTEAF | TRBJ1-1 | TRBV10-1
ASSEGQNNEQF | TRBJ2-1 | TRBV14
ASSIRQGNYGYT | TRBJ1-2 | TRBV19
ASARQGEIYGYT | TRBJ1-2 | TRBV6-4
ATNVPGGEQF | TRBJ2-1 | TRBV15
ASRRGGGPGNTIY | TRBJ1-3 | TRBV7-2
ASSLVGGLPPGTDTQY | TRBJ2-3 | TRBV7-8
ATRSRRSDYNEQF | TRBJ2-1 | TRBV27
ASSQGQGLGNEKLF | TRBJ1-4 | TRBV7-9
ASITDMNTEAF | TRBJ1-1 | TRBV19
ASSYSFLGRGRGYT | TRBJ1-2 | TRBV6-5
ASSQEKGDAYEQY | TRBJ2-7 | TRBV4-2
ASSTRQGIRYT | TRBJ1-2 | TRBV5-6
AWNLAGGSDTQY | TRBJ2-3 | TRBV30
ASSVSGQGPSPLH | TRBJ1-6 | TRBV9
ASSPQEGTEAF | TRBJ1-1 | TRBV2
ASSPQTRTGGLNTEAF | TRBJ1-1 | TRBV18
ASSQDFAQVAYGYT | TRBJ1-2 | TRBV4-3
ASSPFGDTRLYGYT | TRBJ1-2 | TRBV18
ASSPAASGGHTQY | TRBJ2-3 | TRBV18